Shown below are 15 T cell receptor beta chains from a single sample sequenced in a study of T cells in localized non-small cell lung cancer. Produced via immunoSEQ multiplex PCR; TCRdb's table is partial and in-frame only. Of 130,000 or so clones listed, roughly 90% are singletons. The sequencing here drew on peripheral blood, taken before any cancer treatment. Source of these receptors: an older female donor with stage I lung adenocarcinoma.

J is TRBJ1-3 and V is TRBV2, with D unclear. V was clipped by 5 bases and J by 2 bases, with 16 bases between them. The CDR3 is 16 residues long. Germline V lookup: CDR1 SNHLY, CDR2 FYNNEI. In DNA form, the CDR3 reads TGTGCCAGCAGTCCTAAACCGACTCTAACTGGAAACACCATATATTTT. Its translation: CASSPKPTLTGNTIYF.

V gene TRBV2 combines with J gene TRBJ2-3, with 7 bases fitting TRBD2. Losses at the gene ends were 3 bases for V and 3 bases for J; bases not matched to a gene: 6. This CDR3 contains 15 residues. Germline CDR1 and CDR2: SNHLY and FYNNEI. The CDR3 loop reads CASSDSGRETDTQYF. In nucleotides, the CDR3 is TGTGCCAGCAGTGATTCGGGGAGGGAGACAGATACGCAGTATTTT.

This clone was picked up a small number of times. This chain links TRBV2 with TRBJ1-5; 7 positions agree with TRBD1. The length of the CDR3 is 14 residues. J was trimmed by 1 base and V by 6 bases; bases with no gene match: 3. CDR1 and CDR2 (germline): SNHLY, FYNNEI. The CDR3 coding sequence is TGTGCCAGCAGCGGAGGGGGCAGCAATCAGCCCCAGCATTTT. Protein product: CASSGGGSNQPQHF.

The chain has TRBV7-9 and TRBJ2-1; 8 bases match TRBD1. This CDR3 spans 18 amino acids. Germline CDR1 and CDR2: SEHNR and FQNEAQ (reference sequence). V shed 3 bases and J 4 bases; nucleotides not matched to a gene: 14. The CDR3 nucleotides read TGTGCCAGCAGCTTGGGATCTCGGCGACAGGGGTTTTACAATGAGCAGTTCTTC. This codes for CASSLGSRRQGFYNEQFF.

This chain joins TRBV7-6 and TRBJ1-1; D might be TRBD1 (5 bases). The CDR3 loop spans 16 amino acids. Germline V gene lookup returns CDR1 SGHVS and CDR2 FNYEAQ. Trimming removed 6 bases at V and 7 bases at J, with 24 bases between. CDR3 amino acids: CASSPMNGARGLEAFF. CDR3 coding DNA: TGTGCCAGCAGTCCTATGAATGGGGCCCGAGGGCTTGAAGCTTTCTTT.

This clone was recorded only once. The chain recombines TRBV27 with TRBJ2-7; D might be TRBD1 (6 bases). CDR1 and CDR2 (germline): MNHEY, SMNVEV (reference sequence). The CDR3 totals 13 residues. Trimming took 6 bases from V and 1 from J, leaving 10 bases between them. For the CDR3, the DNA is TGTGCCAGCAGGAGGGGGTATTCCTACGAGCAGTACTTC. The encoded protein is CASRRGYSYEQYF.

The CDR3 reads CASSPHPRQAGNEQYF. DNA for the CDR3: TGTGCCAGCAGCCCCCATCCCAGACAGGCCGGAAACGAGCAGTACTTC. The chain uses TRBV28 and TRBJ2-7; D possibly corresponds to TRBD1 (6 bases). V gave up 6 bases and J gave up 5 bases, with 23 bases separating them. The CDR3 totals 16 residues. Germline V gene lookup returns CDR1 MDHEN and CDR2 SYDVKM.

The gene calls are TRBV18 and TRBJ2-5; D uncertain. Deletions cut 10 bases from V and 3 bases from J, with 15 bases between. The CDR3 spans 13 residues. CDR1 and CDR2 from the germline V gene are KGHSH and LQKENI. The CDR3 DNA reads TGTGCCACCACCAGGTTACTGGAAGAGACCCAGTACTTC. It yields the protein CATTRLLEETQYF.

The chain carries TRBV2 and TRBJ2-1, with TRBD2 identical over 7 bases. With V trimmed by 6 bases and J by 2 bases, 7 bases remained unmatched. CDR1 is SNHLY and CDR2 is FYNNEI in the germline V gene. The CDR3 covers 15 residues. Here the CDR3 reads CASSAYLAAYNEQFF. The CDR3 region has the DNA TGTGCCAGCAGCGCCTACCTAGCGGCCTACAATGAGCAGTTCTTC.

The chain employs TRBV11-2 and TRBJ2-7; the match to TRBD2 covers 13 bases. The CDR3 consists of 17 residues. V gave up 4 bases and J gave up 7 bases; unmatched junction bases: 13. Germline lookup yields CDR1 SGHAT and CDR2 FQNNGV. The CDR3 here is CASSSKLGLAGSGEQYF. In DNA, the CDR3 is TGTGCCAGCAGCTCCAAACTGGGACTAGCGGGATCGGGTGAGCAGTACTTC.

This chain uses TRBV5-1 with TRBJ2-7; the match to TRBD1 covers 9 bases. CDR3 length: 14 residues. V was pared by 4 bases and J by 7 bases, with 9 bases of the junction left unmatched. From germline, CDR1 is SGHRS and CDR2 YFSETQ. The CDR3 spells CASSVGGQGGEQYF. The CDR3 nucleotides read TGCGCCAGCAGCGTTGGGGGACAGGGAGGAGAGCAGTACTTC.

V and J are TRBV30 and TRBJ2-1; 14 bases fit TRBD2. Looked up from germline, CDR1 is GTSNPN and CDR2 is SVGIG (reference sequence). The V segment lost 4 bases and the J segment 8 bases; nucleotides outside the gene matches: 4. This CDR3 contains 14 residues. The CDR3 nucleotides read TGTGCCTGGAACAGGGGACTAGCGGGAGATGAGCAGTTCTTC. Protein product: CAWNRGLAGDEQFF. The entire variable domain, with the rest obtained from reference TRBV30 and TRBJ2-1, is as follows: SQTIHQWPATLVQPVGSPLSLECTVEGTSNPNLYWYRQAAGRGLQLLFYSVGIGQISSEVPQNLSASRPQDRQFILSSKKLLLSDSGFYLCAWNRGLAGDEQFFGPGTRLTVL.

The J gene is TRBJ2-2, the V gene TRBV6-5, with 8 positions matching TRBD2. The CDR3 runs to 16 residues. V lost 0 bases to trimming and J lost 5 bases; unmatched junction nucleotides: 5. Germline V CDR1 and CDR2: MNHEY, SVGAGI. CDR3 loop: CASSYSRPSGTGELFF. The CDR3 coding sequence is TGTGCCAGCAGTTACTCGAGGCCTAGCGGGACCGGGGAGCTGTTTTTT.

This clone was seen only once. The CDR3: CASSIDISYEQYF. The CDR3 DNA is TGTGCCAGTAGTATAGATATCTCCTACGAGCAGTACTTC. V is TRBV19 and J is TRBJ2-7; D is undetermined. V shed 0 bases and J shed 0 bases, with 3 bases lying between them. Germline V gene sequence: CDR1 LNHDA, CDR2 SQIVND (reference sequence). The CDR3 is 13 residues long.

This sequence joins TRBV9 and TRBJ1-2; 9 bases map to TRBD1. The CDR3 totals 14 residues. Germline CDR1 reads SGDLS; CDR2 reads YYNGEE. J gave up 7 bases and V 3 bases, and 7 bases lay outside the gene matches. DNA for the CDR3: TGTGCCAGCAGCGCAACAGGGGGCATAGGTGGCTACACCTTC. This gives the protein CASSATGGIGGYTF.